The T cell receptor (beta chain) described here comes from a study of T cell responses to AZD1222 COVID-19 vaccine. Germline V gene data show CDR1 as SGDLS and CDR2 as YYNGEE. CDR3 length: 15 residues. Deletions cut 0 bases from V and 4 bases from J, with 13 bases between. Here immunoSEQ multiplex PCR was the method, and the copy in TCRdb shows in-frame clones only, minus some. Among 110,000 to 150,000 clones listed, about 87% were seen once. This chain uses TRBV9 with TRBJ1-1; a weak D match, TRBD1 (5 bases). This receptor was taken from an adult in good health. The specimen was peripheral blood, collected on day 0 of AZD1222 vaccination. The CDR3 is CASSVEGREITEAFF. In DNA, the CDR3 is TGTGCCAGCAGCGTAGAGGGCAGGGAGATCACTGAAGCTTTCTTT.